Listed below are T cell receptor beta chains from one sample, sequenced in a study of cytomegalovirus exposure and HLA in healthy donors. Libraries were prepared by immunoSEQ multiplex PCR; TCRdb keeps only in-frame clonotypes and omits some of them. This table has more than 250,000 clones, 80% to 90% appearing once. What was sequenced was PBMCs. The receptor source for this set is a woman between 18 and 29 years old in good health and CMV-seronegative. Both conserved end residues are part of each CDR3. Each record gives: V gene, J gene, D gene, clone size, CDR3 protein, CDR3 DNA. The D gene is left open where the match is weak. Expanded clones get a size class; other rows say once, few or many, or leave the size out.

TRBV2	TRBJ1-4	TRBD1	once	CASSRQGRVNEKLFF	TGTGCCAGCAGTAGACAGGGGCGTGTTAATGAAAAACTGTTTTTT
TRBV7-2	TRBJ2-7	TRBD1	.	CASSPQGAPYEQYF	TGTGCCAGCAGCCCTCAGGGGGCGCCCTACGAGCAGTACTTC
TRBV12-1	TRBJ2-3	.	.	CASSFAPRLAGGSSDTQYF	TGTGCCAGCAGCTTCGCCCCTAGACTAGCGGGGGGAAGCTCGGATACGCAGTATTTT
TRBV9	TRBJ1-5	TRBD1	.	CASSAGQGKNQPQHF	TGTGCCAGCAGCGCCGGACAGGGAAAAAATCAGCCCCAGCATTTT
TRBV29-1	TRBJ2-2	.	.	CSVYRGGNTGELFF	TGCAGCGTCTACAGGGGAGGTAACACCGGGGAGCTGTTTTTT
TRBV6-5	TRBJ1-6	TRBD1	.	CASSPYTGENSPLHF	TGTGCCAGCAGCCCCTATACAGGGGAGAATTCACCCCTCCACTTT
TRBV2	TRBJ1-1	TRBD1	.	CASSPRAGGVLAEKAFF	TGTGCCAGCAGCCCGCGGGCAGGGGGCGTTTTGGCCGAAAAAGCTTTCTTT
TRBV2	TRBJ2-1	TRBD1	.	CANRDRANEQFF	TGTGCCAACCGGGACAGGGCCAATGAGCAGTTCTTC
TRBV5-1	TRBJ1-5	TRBD1	.	CASSPWTGGDQPQHF	TGCGCCAGCAGCCCCTGGACAGGGGGTGATCAGCCCCAGCATTTT
TRBV5-1	TRBJ2-5	TRBD2	.	CASSSWTSAVETQYF	TGCGCCAGCAGCTCCTGGACTAGCGCGGTTGAGACCCAGTACTTC
TRBV9	TRBJ2-3	TRBD2	.	CASSFSGRTDTQYF	TGTGCCAGCAGCTTTAGCGGGCGCACAGATACGCAGTATTTT
TRBV6-1	TRBJ1-2	TRBD1	.	CASSSGQGRNYGYTF	TGTGCCAGCAGCTCCGGACAGGGGAGGAACTATGGCTACACCTTC
TRBV18	TRBJ1-3	TRBD1	.	CASSPIGDRGVGNTIYF	TGTGCCAGCTCACCAATCGGAGACAGGGGTGTTGGAAACACCATATATTTT
TRBV7-9	TRBJ2-5	TRBD2	.	CASSYSGGVGETQYF	TGTGCCAGCAGCTACAGCGGGGGGGTAGGAGAGACCCAGTACTTC
TRBV14	TRBJ2-1	TRBD1	.	CASSHSRDSRYNEQFF	TGTGCCAGCAGCCACAGCCGGGACAGCCGTTACAATGAGCAGTTCTTC
TRBV11-1	TRBJ2-7	.	once	CASSLAGPPSNEQYF	TGTGCCAGCAGCTTAGCGGGGCCCCCAAGCAACGAGCAGTACTTC
TRBV5-4	TRBJ2-1	TRBD2	.	CASSLLQRGAYEQFF	TGTGCCAGCAGCTTGCTCCAGCGGGGTGCTTATGAGCAGTTCTTC
TRBV6-5	TRBJ2-3	TRBD2	.	CASASGGPTDTQYF	TGTGCCAGCGCTAGCGGGGGGCCCACAGATACGCAGTATTTT
TRBV2	TRBJ2-1	.	.	CASSEWRRGDNNEQFF	TGTGCCAGCAGTGAATGGCGCAGGGGAGATAACAATGAGCAGTTCTTC
TRBV7-9	TRBJ2-7	TRBD1	.	CASSRGQGYHEQYF	TGTGCCAGCAGCCGCGGACAGGGTTACCACGAGCAGTACTTC
TRBV5-1	TRBJ1-4	TRBD1	.	CASQGQGAGEKLFF	TGCGCCAGCCAAGGACAGGGGGCAGGGGAAAAACTGTTTTTT
TRBV27	TRBJ2-7	TRBD2	.	CASSLFSGGAYEQYF	TGTGCCAGCAGTTTATTTAGCGGGGGGGCCTACGAGCAGTACTTC
TRBV5-6	TRBJ1-5	.	.	CASSAGTPRGQPQHF	TGTGCCAGCAGCGCTGGGACACCTAGGGGTCAGCCCCAGCATTTT
TRBV7-3	TRBJ2-5	.	.	CASSLEPRLGLSQETQYF	TGTGCCAGCAGCTTAGAGCCCAGACTAGGACTAAGCCAAGAGACCCAGTACTTC
TRBV29-1	TRBJ1-2	TRBD1	.	CSVADREGNGYTF	TGCAGCGTTGCGGACAGGGAGGGGAATGGCTACACCTTC
TRBV2	TRBJ1-1	.	once	CASGARFTEAFF	TGTGCCAGCGGGGCTCGTTTCACTGAAGCTTTCTTT
TRBV5-4	TRBJ2-7	.	.	CASSLGGRGPYEQYF	TGTGCCAGCAGCTTGGGGGGCAGGGGACCCTACGAGCAGTACTTC
TRBV5-4	TRBJ2-1	TRBD2	.	CASSQRTAGTQFF	TGTGCCAGCAGCCAGAGAACAGCGGGGACCCAGTTCTTC
TRBV30	TRBJ1-6	.	once	CAWSPRRVDSPLHF	TGTGCCTGGAGCCCGCGACGGGTAGATTCACCCCTCCACTTT
TRBV5-4	TRBJ2-5	TRBD2	.	CASSSAGTRVETQYF	TGTGCCAGCAGCTCGGCCGGGACTAGGGTTGAGACCCAGTACTTC
TRBV10-3	TRBJ2-7	.	.	CAIRSPRTENSYEQYF	TGTGCCATCAGGAGCCCGAGGACAGAAAACTCCTACGAGCAGTACTTC
TRBV5-6	TRBJ1-1	.	.	CASSWTASNTEAFF	TGTGCCAGCAGCTGGACAGCGTCGAACACTGAAGCTTTCTTT
TRBV5-4	TRBJ2-3	TRBD2	.	CASSPGLAAADTQYF	TGTGCCAGCAGCCCCGGACTAGCGGCTGCAGATACGCAGTATTTT
TRBV18	TRBJ1-2	.	.	CASSSQTDRPTF	TGTGCCAGCTCATCACAAACCGACAGGCCCACCTTC
TRBV7-9	TRBJ2-3	TRBD2	.	CASSFGGDTQYF	TGTGCCAGCAGCTTCGGGGGGGATACGCAGTATTTT
TRBV7-9	TRBJ2-1	.	.	CASSPSGTKGSEQFF	TGTGCCAGCAGCCCATCCGGGACAAAGGGTAGTGAGCAGTTCTTC
TRBV9	TRBJ2-1	.	.	CASSVGPFGGQYNEQFF	TGTGCCAGCAGCGTAGGACCCTTCGGGGGGCAGTACAATGAGCAGTTCTTC
TRBV27	TRBJ2-7	.	.	CASSLSITGTYEQYF	TGTGCCAGCAGTTTATCAATTACAGGGACCTACGAGCAGTACTTC
TRBV4-1	TRBJ2-7	TRBD2	.	CASSQGSGGFYEQYF	TGCGCCAGCAGCCAAGGCAGCGGGGGTTTCTACGAGCAGTACTTC
TRBV6-6	TRBJ2-7	.	.	CASSLDSFYEQYF	TGTGCCAGCAGTCTGGACTCGTTCTACGAGCAGTACTTC
TRBV19	TRBJ1-1	TRBD1	.	CASSTTGGGEAFF	TGTGCCAGTAGTACGACAGGGGGCGGTGAAGCTTTCTTT
TRBV10-3	TRBJ2-1	.	.	CATAQEDEQFF	TGTGCCACAGCCCAGGAGGATGAGCAGTTCTTC
TRBV28	TRBJ1-2	.	.	CASSLLTGSYGYTF	TGTGCCAGCAGTTTATTAACGGGGTCTTATGGCTACACCTTC
TRBV28	TRBJ1-2	.	.	CASSSAPHYGYTF	TGTGCCAGCAGTTCAGCGCCACACTATGGCTACACCTTC
TRBV15	TRBJ2-7	.	.	CATSRDGTGYEQYF	TGTGCCACCAGCAGAGACGGGACTGGCTACGAGCAGTACTTC
TRBV4-1	TRBJ2-7	TRBD1	.	CASSQVGQGSYEQYF	TGCGCCAGCAGCCAAGTTGGACAGGGTAGCTACGAGCAGTACTTC
TRBV7-9	TRBJ1-1	.	.	CASSLGGPNTEAFF	TGTGCCAGCAGCTTAGGGGGGCCGAACACTGAAGCTTTCTTT
TRBV14	TRBJ1-6	TRBD1	.	CASSRRQGQNSPLHF	TGTGCCAGCAGCCGCAGACAGGGACAGAATTCACCCCTCCACTTT
TRBV29-1	TRBJ1-4	TRBD1	.	CSVHGQANEKLFF	TGCAGCGTTCATGGACAGGCTAATGAAAAACTGTTTTTT
TRBV6-6	TRBJ1-1	TRBD1	once	CASSSTDREVTEAFF	TGTGCCAGCAGTTCTACCGACAGGGAGGTTACTGAAGCTTTCTTT
TRBV4-2	TRBJ2-5	TRBD2	once	CASSQPRLAGPQETQYF	TGTGCCAGCAGTCAACCTCGACTAGCGGGGCCACAAGAGACCCAGTACTTC
TRBV6-5	TRBJ1-1	.	.	CASSYSDKHTEAFF	TGTGCCAGCAGTTACTCGGACAAACACACTGAAGCTTTCTTT
TRBV6-6	TRBJ2-1	.	.	CASVTDSYNEQFF	TGTGCCAGCGTCACTGACTCCTACAATGAGCAGTTCTTC